The TCR beta chain under discussion was sequenced for a study of monozygotic twins with inflammatory bowel disease. The authors ran two nested PCRs of approximately 16 and 10 cycles on TCRalpha and TCRbeta cDNA. TCRdb reprocessed the 5' RACE reads, with one entry per CDR3 protein and no DNA. Its table records more than 300,000 distinct CDR3 sequences. This CDR3 is 13 amino acids long. CDR1 and CDR2 from the germline V gene are SNHLY and FYNNEI. The chain combines TRBV2 with TRBJ1-5. This sequence originates from a human donor with ulcerative colitis or Crohn's disease, or a healthy co-twin of an affected twin (not recorded which). The sample was blood. The CDR3 region is CASSVHGNQPQHF.